Listed here are 24 T cell receptor beta chains from one sample, sequenced in a study of radiotherapy plus CTLA-4 blockade in lung cancer. Assay: immunoSEQ multiplex PCR; the TCRdb copy retains only in-frame clones and omits some. The sample holds about 76,000 clones, 78% seen once. The sequences come from peripheral blood, collected from a patient treated with radiotherapy plus ipilimumab. The receptor source for this set is a human donor with non-small cell lung cancer whose response to radiotherapy plus ipilimumab could not be evaluated. Some clones in this sample may be carry-over from other donors' samples.

This clone occurred once. This chain links TRBV19 with TRBJ2-3; 8 nucleotides align to TRBD2. Germline CDR1 LNHDA, CDR2 SQIVND (reference sequence). The CDR3 covers 17 residues. The ends lost 6 bases at V and 0 bases at J; junction bases unmatched: 11. As DNA, the CDR3 is TGTGCCAGTAGCCCGGGGAGCGGGAGCACTAGCACAGATACGCAGTATTTT. Its translation is CASSPGSGSTSTDTQYF.

The chain employs TRBV28 and TRBJ2-6, with D possibly being TRBD1 (6 bases). Germline CDR1 reads MDHEN; CDR2 reads SYDVKM. CDR3 size: 15 residues. V was pared by 5 bases and J by 3 bases, with 11 bases between. The CDR3 DNA sequence: TGTGCCAGCAGTACCCACAGGGATGGGGCCAACGTCCTGACTTTC. It translates to CASSTHRDGANVLTF.

In this sample, this clone turned up once. This chain joins TRBV10-3 and TRBJ2-1; perhaps TRBD2 as D (6 bases). Germline CDR1 ENHRY, CDR2 SYGVKD. V was trimmed by 3 bases and J by 2 bases, leaving 17 bases between them. The CDR3 runs to 17 residues. CDR3 sequence (DNA): TGTGCCATCAGTGACCCCGAGGGGACTCAGGCCTACAATGAGCAGTTCTTC. Amino acid sequence: CAISDPEGTQAYNEQFF.

The chain links TRBV5-6 to TRBJ2-5; 7 nucleotides agree with TRBD2. The junction had 7 bases not matched to a gene; V was cut back by 3 bases and J by 5 bases. CDR1 is SGHDT and CDR2 is YYEEEE in the germline V gene. The CDR3 length is 14 residues. CDR3 in amino acids: CASSSRGTIETQYF. CDR3 DNA sequence: TGTGCCAGCAGCTCCCGCGGGACTATTGAGACCCAGTACTTC.

V and J are TRBV15 and TRBJ2-7, with 8 bases lining up with TRBD1. This CDR3 region has 14 residues. Trimming took 0 bases from V and 3 from J; bases not matched to a gene: 1. CDR1 is LNHNV and CDR2 is YYDKDF in the germline V gene (reference sequence). The DNA of the CDR3 is TGTGCCACCAGCAGAGACAGGGGGCACTACGAGCAGTACTTC. It yields the protein CATSRDRGHYEQYF.

The V gene is TRBV19, the J gene TRBJ1-5; TRBD1 might be the D (5 bases). From germline, CDR1 is LNHDA and CDR2 SQIVND (reference sequence). The CDR3 is 13 residues long. Trimming removed 8 bases at V and 2 bases at J, with 10 bases between. The CDR3 nucleotides read TGTGCCAGTTCTCCGACAGGCAATCAGCCCCAGCATTTT. Translated, it gives CASSPTGNQPQHF.

The genes are TRBV7-2 and TRBJ1-6; no clear D gene. This CDR3 has 16 residues. Germline-derived CDR1 and CDR2 are SGHTA and FQGNSA. The germline V and J ends were trimmed by 7 bases and 0 bases, with 13 bases remaining between them. In nucleotides, the CDR3 is TGTGCCAGCATGCGGGGTCCGAGCTCCTATAATTCACCCCTCCACTTT. Translating it yields CASMRGPSSYNSPLHF.

This chain connects TRBV6-5 to TRBJ1-2, with 10 bases matching TRBD1. The V and J ends lost 0 bases and 2 bases, in that order; junction bases with no gene match: 3. The CDR3 sequence is 16 residues long. Per the germline V gene, CDR1 is MNHEY and CDR2 is SVGAGI. CDR3 in amino acids: CASSYSRTGGNYGYTF. The DNA for the CDR3 is TGTGCCAGCAGTTACTCCAGGACAGGGGGGAACTATGGCTACACCTTC.

J is TRBJ2-2 and V is TRBV7-2; 7 positions match TRBD2. V trimming: 4 bases; J trimming: 4 bases; junction bases outside the gene matches: 6. The length of the CDR3 is 15 residues. CDR1 is SGHTA, CDR2 FQGNSA, per germline. This CDR3 is CASSWGRGATGELFF. DNA for the CDR3: TGTGCCAGCAGCTGGGGGAGGGGAGCCACCGGGGAGCTGTTTTTT.

The rearrangement links TRBV15 to TRBJ1-5; 9 nucleotides agree with TRBD1. Trimming cost V 5 bases and J 4 bases; bases outside gene matches: 6. The V gene's germline CDR1 is LNHNV and CDR2 YYDKDF (reference sequence). The CDR3 totals 15 residues. This chain's CDR3 is CATSWGQGLNQPQHF. CDR3 DNA: TGTGCCACCAGCTGGGGACAGGGATTAAATCAGCCCCAGCATTTT. Full variable domain (remainder filled in from reference TRBV15 and TRBJ1-5): DAMVIQNPRYQVTQFGKPVTLSCSQTLNHNVMYWYQQKSSQAPKLLFHYYDKDFNNEADTPDNFQSRRPNTSFCFLDIRSPGLGDTAMYLCATSWGQGLNQPQHFGDGTRLSIL.

This clone was counted a single time. The rearrangement uses TRBV2 and TRBJ1-1, with 7 nucleotides matching TRBD1. V dropped 7 bases and J dropped 2; count of bases not matched to a gene: 7. CDR3 length: 14 amino acids. Germline CDR1 SNHLY, CDR2 FYNNEI. The chain's CDR3 is CASKTGESNTEAFF. In nucleotides, the CDR3 is TGTGCCAGCAAAACAGGGGAATCAAACACTGAAGCTTTCTTT.

The rearrangement uses TRBV9 and TRBJ2-1, with D maybe TRBD2 (5 bases). This CDR3 comprises 16 residues. Germline CDR1 reads SGDLS; CDR2 reads YYNGEE. Deletions cut 0 bases from V and 1 base from J, with 11 bases between. The CDR3 DNA reads as TGTGCCAGCAGCGTAGGAGGGCGGTGGTCCTACAATGAGCAGTTCTTC. Protein: CASSVGGRWSYNEQFF.

The rearrangement joins TRBV7-2 to TRBJ1-5; tentatively, D is TRBD1 (6 bases). Germline V lookup: CDR1 SGHTA, CDR2 FQGNSA. The CDR3 length is 15 residues. Trimming stripped 5 bases from V and 1 base from J, with 12 bases between. The CDR3 spells CASSLGGPSNQPQHF. The CDR3, as DNA: TGTGCCAGCAGCCTAGGGGGGCCCAGCAATCAGCCCCAGCATTTT.

The chain carries TRBV2 and TRBJ1-3; a possible D gene is TRBD1 (6 bases). Trimming pared 3 bases from V and 1 base from J, leaving 10 bases between. CDR1 and CDR2 (germline): SNHLY, FYNNEI. The CDR3 is 15 amino acids. CDR3 region: CASSDGRGSGNTIYF. CDR3 nucleotides: TGTGCCAGCAGTGATGGCAGGGGATCTGGAAACACCATATATTTT.

This clone was counted only a few times. The chain employs TRBV5-1 and TRBJ1-1; 9 positions agree with TRBD1. The germline gives CDR1 SGHRS, CDR2 YFSETQ. The CDR3 length is 13 residues. The junction had 2 bases not matched to a gene; V was cut back by 3 bases and J by 5 bases. Here the CDR3 reads CASSWGTGTEAFF. The CDR3 DNA reads TGCGCCAGCAGCTGGGGGACAGGGACTGAAGCTTTCTTT.

The chain recombines TRBV5-1 with TRBJ2-5; D gene unclear. Near its end, the DNA agrees better with TRBJ2-7, so the J call may be wrong. The CDR3 is 11 amino acids. The germline V gene has CDR1 SGHRS and CDR2 YFSETQ. The CDR3 DNA is TGCGCCAGCAGGATCTCCTACGAGCAGTACTTC. Its translation: CASRISYEQYF.

The V and J genes are TRBV6-5 and TRBJ2-5, with TRBD1 matching 9 bases. The CDR3 covers 16 residues. Germline lookup yields CDR1 MNHEY and CDR2 SVGAGI. The V and J ends lost 0 bases and 3 bases, in that order; junction bases with no gene match: 5. The CDR3 loop reads CASSYSRGQGKETQYF. CDR3 in DNA: TGTGCCAGCAGTTACTCGAGGGGACAGGGAAAAGAGACCCAGTACTTC.

This clone has just a few counts. The CDR3 region has the DNA TGTGCCAGCAGCCGGGACAGGGAAGGAAGACTGTTTTTT. It codes for CASSRDREGRLFF. The rearrangement links TRBV5-8 to TRBJ1-4, with 9 bases fitting TRBD1. Germline V gene sequence: CDR1 SGHTS, CDR2 YDEGEE. Losses at the gene ends were 4 bases for V and 13 bases for J; bases not matched to a gene: 8. The CDR3 contains 13 residues.

V usage is TRBV7-2 and J usage is TRBJ1-4; D is unclear. The V and J ends lost 2 bases and 3 bases respectively, with 7 bases between them. CDR3 length equals 14 residues. In germline, CDR1 is SGHTA, CDR2 FQGNSA. CDR3 coding DNA: TGTGCCAGCAGCTTATTTCGTTCTAATGAAAAACTGTTTTTT. Residues: CASSLFRSNEKLFF.

V usage is TRBV30 and J usage is TRBJ2-4, with 8 positions matching TRBD2. Trimming cost V 0 bases and J 6 bases; bases outside gene matches: 4. The CDR3 covers 14 residues. Germline V CDR1 and CDR2: GTSNPN, SVGIG (reference sequence). The CDR3 nucleotides read TGTGCCTGGAGTGTTCGGGGGGGTGGAAACATTCAGTACTTC. This encodes CAWSVRGGGNIQYF.

This chain links TRBV7-2 with TRBJ1-5; D is unresolved. Germline V gene sequence: CDR1 SGHTA, CDR2 FQGNSA. The ends were cut back, 3 bases at V and 3 bases at J, with 9 bases in the middle. This CDR3 contains 14 residues. The chain's CDR3 is CASSLALNNQPQHF. The CDR3 region has the DNA TGTGCCAGCAGCTTGGCTCTGAACAATCAGCCCCAGCATTTT.

The chain uses TRBV6-5 and TRBJ1-1, with a weak D call TRBD1 (6 bases). CDR1 is MNHEY and CDR2 is SVGAGI in the germline V gene. V was clipped by 6 bases and J by 1 base, with 15 bases between them. The CDR3 contains 15 residues. The CDR3 spells CASSPPTGGNTEAFF. The DNA for the CDR3 is TGTGCCAGCAGCCCCCCGACAGGTGGGAACACTGAAGCTTTCTTT.

This rearrangement joins TRBV28 to TRBJ2-2; 7 positions agree with TRBD1. The germline V gene has CDR1 MDHEN and CDR2 SYDVKM. After removal of 5 bases from V and 5 bases from J, the junction contained 8 bases not matched to a gene. CDR3 length: 15 amino acids. The CDR3 region is CASSTRQGSTGELFF. The CDR3 nucleotides read TGTGCCAGCAGTACCAGACAGGGATCGACCGGGGAGCTGTTTTTT.

The chain has TRBV4-1 and TRBJ2-7; 10 nucleotides line up with TRBD2. The junction had 9 bases not matched to a gene; V was cut back by 0 bases and J by 4 bases. Germline V gives CDR1 MGHRA, CDR2 YSYEKL. This CDR3 spans 17 amino acids. In DNA form, the CDR3 reads TGCGCCAGCAGCCAAGATGTGCTAGCGGGGGCTAAATACGAGCAGTACTTC. The encoded protein is CASSQDVLAGAKYEQYF.